This TCR beta chain derives from a study of blood T cell repertoires in COVID-19. Profiled with immunoSEQ multiplex PCR; TCRdb holds only in-frame clones, not every one. This table holds 150,000 to 200,000 clones, 89% found once. The sequence was collected from a woman aged 40 to 50 with acute COVID-19. Sequences were obtained from PBMCs or T cells enriched from blood (not recorded which).

CDR3 nucleotide sequence: TGTGCCAGCAGCTTATGGGACAGGGAAGACGGCTACACCTTC. It is translated as CASSLWDREDGYTF. The chain carries TRBV7-9 and TRBJ1-2; 9 bases are shared with TRBD1. The CDR3 sequence is 14 residues long. The J segment lost 8 bases and the V segment lost 2 bases, leaving 6 bases of the junction unmatched. Germline V gene data show CDR1 as SEHNR and CDR2 as FQNEAQ (reference sequence).